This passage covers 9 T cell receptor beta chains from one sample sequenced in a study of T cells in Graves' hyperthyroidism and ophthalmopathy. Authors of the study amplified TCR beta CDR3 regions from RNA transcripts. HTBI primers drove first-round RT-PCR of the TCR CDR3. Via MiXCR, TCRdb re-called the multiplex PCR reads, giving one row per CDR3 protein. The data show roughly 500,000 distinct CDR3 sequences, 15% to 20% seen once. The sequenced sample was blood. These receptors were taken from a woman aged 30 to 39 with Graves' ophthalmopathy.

CDR3 in amino acids: CSVEIREGANTEAFF. CDR3 DNA: TGCAGCGTTGAGATTAGGGAGGGGGCGAACACTGAAGCTTTCTTT. The chain links TRBV29-1 to TRBJ1-1; 7 bases match TRBD1. Germline V gene lookup returns CDR1 SQVTM and CDR2 ANQGSEA. Unmatched junction bases numbered 8, after V lost 3 bases and J lost 1 base. This CDR3 has 15 amino acids.

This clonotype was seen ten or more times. The CDR3 sequence is CASYHGLAGDPNTGELFF. The CDR3 DNA reads TGCGCCAGCTATCATGGACTAGCGGGAGATCCTAACACCGGGGAGCTGTTTTTT. V usage is TRBV5-1 and J usage is TRBJ2-2, with 13 bases lining up with TRBD2. The CDR3 totals 18 residues. Germline trimming cut 7 bases from V and 2 bases from J; bases unmatched to any gene: 11. Germline CDR1 reads SGHRS; CDR2 reads YFSETQ.

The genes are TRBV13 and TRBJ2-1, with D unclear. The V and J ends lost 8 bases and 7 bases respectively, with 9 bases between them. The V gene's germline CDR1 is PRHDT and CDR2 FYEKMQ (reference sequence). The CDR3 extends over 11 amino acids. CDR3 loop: CASGPPNEQFF. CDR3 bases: TGTGCCAGCGGACCCCCAAATGAGCAGTTCTTC.

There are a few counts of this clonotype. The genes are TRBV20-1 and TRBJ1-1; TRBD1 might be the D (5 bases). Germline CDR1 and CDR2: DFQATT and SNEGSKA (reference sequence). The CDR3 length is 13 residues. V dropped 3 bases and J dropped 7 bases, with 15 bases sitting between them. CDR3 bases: TGCAGTGCTAGGGGCGAAAGGGACGGTGAAGCTTTCTTT. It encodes CSARGERDGEAFF.

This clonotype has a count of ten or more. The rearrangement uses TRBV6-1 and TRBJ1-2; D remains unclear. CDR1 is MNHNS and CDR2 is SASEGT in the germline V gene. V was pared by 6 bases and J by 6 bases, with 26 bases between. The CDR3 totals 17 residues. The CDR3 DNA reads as TGTGCCAGCAGCCCGGTGTTGTCGTTTCCAGAACGGCATGGCTACACCTTC. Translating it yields CASSPVLSFPERHGYTF.

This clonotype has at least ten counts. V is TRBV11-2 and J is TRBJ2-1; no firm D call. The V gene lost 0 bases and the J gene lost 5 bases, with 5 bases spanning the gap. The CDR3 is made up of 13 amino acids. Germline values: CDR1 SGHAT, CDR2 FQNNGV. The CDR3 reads CASSLDMNNEQFF. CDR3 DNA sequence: TGTGCCAGCAGCTTAGATATGAACAATGAGCAGTTCTTC.

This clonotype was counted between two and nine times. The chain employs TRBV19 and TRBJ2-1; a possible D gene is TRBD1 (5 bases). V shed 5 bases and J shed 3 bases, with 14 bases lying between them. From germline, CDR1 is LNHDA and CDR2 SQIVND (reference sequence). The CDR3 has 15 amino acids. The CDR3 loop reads CASSPPTGFYNEQFF. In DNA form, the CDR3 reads TGTGCCAGTAGTCCCCCCACAGGCTTCTACAATGAGCAGTTCTTC. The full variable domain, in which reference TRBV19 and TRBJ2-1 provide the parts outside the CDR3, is DGGITQSPKYLFRKEGQNVTLSCEQNLNHDAMYWYRQDPGQGLRLIYYSQIVNDFQKGDIAEGYSVSREKKESFPLTVTSAQKNPTAFYLCASSPPTGFYNEQFFGPGTRLTVL.

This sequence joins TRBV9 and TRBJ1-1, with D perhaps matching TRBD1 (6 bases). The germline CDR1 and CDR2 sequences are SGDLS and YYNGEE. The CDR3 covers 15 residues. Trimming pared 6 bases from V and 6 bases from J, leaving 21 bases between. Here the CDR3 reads CASTPGVAVGAEAFF. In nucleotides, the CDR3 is TGTGCCAGCACCCCAGGGGTAGCTGTGGGCGCTGAAGCTTTCTTT. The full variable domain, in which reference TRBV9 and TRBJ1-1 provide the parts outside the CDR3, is DSGVTQTPKHLITATGQRVTLRCSPRSGDLSVYWYQQSLDQGLQFLIQYYNGEERAKGNILERFSAQQFPDLHSELNLSSLELGDSALYFCASTPGVAVGAEAFFGQGTRLTVV.

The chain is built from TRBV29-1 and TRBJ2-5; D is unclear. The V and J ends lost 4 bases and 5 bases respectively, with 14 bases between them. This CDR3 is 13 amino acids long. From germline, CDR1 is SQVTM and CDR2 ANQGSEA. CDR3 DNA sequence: TGCAGCGTTGCCCCCGACTCCGCGGAGACCCAGTACTTC. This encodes CSVAPDSAETQYF. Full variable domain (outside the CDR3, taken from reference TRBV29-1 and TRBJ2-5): SAVISQKPSRDICQRGTSLTIQCQVDSQVTMMFWYRQQPGQSLTLIATANQGSEATYESGFVIDKFPISRPNLTFSTLTVSNMSPEDSSIYLCSVAPDSAETQYFGPGTRLLVL.